This T cell receptor (beta chain) derives from a study of CD4 T cells in relation to SARS-CoV-2 and coronaviruses. Clones were sequenced by immunoSEQ multiplex PCR, and TCRdb holds only the in-frame ones, with some missing. The profile covers under 70,000 clones, with 80% to 90% appearing a single time and 1.1% to 1.5% taken by the ten largest. Trimming took 5 bases from V and 4 from J, leaving 16 bases between them. CDR1 and CDR2 from the germline V gene are SGHAT and FQNNGV. This CDR3 region has 15 residues. Unexposed donor CD4+ T cells date from about 2011-2018, before the COVID-19 pandemic. Material: memory CD4+ T cells from PBMCs. The chain links TRBV11-2 to TRBJ2-3, with D perhaps matching TRBD1 (5 bases). The receptor was isolated from a human donor in good health. CDR3 coding DNA: TGTGCCAGCAGCCTAGTAGCAGGGTTTTCAGATACGCAGTATTTT. The encoded protein is CASSLVAGFSDTQYF.